This T cell receptor beta chain was sequenced during a study of T cell responses to AZD1222 COVID-19 vaccine. Broader study findings: All repertoire sampling was performed exclusively after the peak T cell response. White British people made up most donors, females outnumbered males, and clonal diversity was possibly underestimated.

There are 16 residues in the CDR3. V lost 3 bases to trimming and J lost 2 bases, with 13 bases between them. Germline loops: CDR1 KGHDR, CDR2 SFDVKD. On this clone itself: Its antigen is undetermined.

Clones were sequenced by immunoSEQ multiplex PCR, and TCRdb holds only the in-frame ones, with some missing. The sample lists more than 75,000 clones, under 90% seen once, with under 30% in the top ten. The starting material was peripheral blood, obtained on day 0 of AZD1222 vaccination. This clonotype was sampled from an adult in good health. J is TRBJ1-5 and V is TRBV24-1, with D perhaps matching TRBD1 (6 bases). CDR3: CATSDGRAGGNQPQHF. The CDR3, as DNA: TGTGCCACCAGTGATGGACGGGCAGGGGGCAATCAGCCCCAGCATTTT.